Following are 24 T cell receptor beta chains from one sample sequenced in a study of cytomegalovirus exposure and HLA in healthy donors. The PCR made use of 60 Vbeta and 13 Jbeta primers. TCRdb's copy holds only in-frame clones and misses some; the assay was immunoSEQ multiplex PCR. The profile covers 220,000 or so clones, with more than 60% appearing a single time and 1.5% to 2% taken by the ten largest. The specimen sequenced was PBMCs. The receptors derive from a man aged 50 to 60 in good health and CMV-seronegative.

The V call is TRBV27, the J call TRBJ2-5; 9 nucleotides agree with TRBD2. Trimming removed 7 bases from V and 5 bases from J; junction bases left unmatched: 8. Germline-derived CDR1 and CDR2 are MNHEY and SMNVEV (reference sequence). The CDR3 spans 14 residues. This CDR3 reads CASKGSGRFETQYF. CDR3 sequence (DNA): TGTGCCAGCAAAGGTAGCGGGAGATTTGAGACCCAGTACTTC.

The chain recombines TRBV28 with TRBJ2-3; D may be TRBD1 (7 bases). This CDR3 has 16 residues. Germline lookup yields CDR1 MDHEN and CDR2 SYDVKM. Trimming pared 6 bases from V and 1 base from J, leaving 17 bases between. DNA for the CDR3: TGTGCCAGCAGAGAGACAGGGCCGGGGGGCACAGATACGCAGTATTTT. Translation: CASRETGPGGTDTQYF.

This chain connects TRBV28 to TRBJ1-5; tentative D call: TRBD1 (6 bases). Germline V CDR1 and CDR2: MDHEN, SYDVKM. V lost 3 bases, J lost 0 bases, and 12 bases lay in between. This CDR3 is 16 amino acids long. The CDR3: CASSFGDIYSNQPQHF. In DNA, the CDR3 is TGTGCCAGCAGTTTTGGGGACATTTATAGCAATCAGCCCCAGCATTTT.

The genes are TRBV30 and TRBJ1-1; TRBD1 is a possible D gene (6 bases). Trimming took off 8 bases at V and 0 bases at J, with 13 bases between the two ends. The CDR3 length is 13 residues. Germline V lookup: CDR1 GTSNPN, CDR2 SVGIG (reference sequence). CDR3 sequence reads: CALSGTLNTEAFF. The CDR3 nucleotides read TGTGCCCTCTCCGGGACACTGAACACTGAAGCTTTCTTT.

The rearrangement joins TRBV7-6 to TRBJ2-7; D gene unclear. Trimming cost V 5 bases and J 0 bases, with 5 bases left between them. The CDR3 consists of 12 residues. Germline assignment: CDR1 SGHVS and CDR2 FNYEAQ. This chain's CDR3 is CASSTYSYEQYF. The CDR3, as DNA: TGTGCCAGCAGCACCTACTCCTACGAGCAGTACTTC.

This chain connects TRBV15 to TRBJ2-6; 9 bases fit TRBD1. V lost 3 bases, J lost 3 bases, and 3 bases stayed unmatched. The V gene's germline CDR1 is LNHNV and CDR2 YYDKDF (reference sequence). The CDR3 runs 16 residues. CDR3 bases: TGTGCCACCAGCAGGAACAGGGGGCGTGGGGCCAACGTCCTGACTTTC. This translates into CATSRNRGRGANVLTF.

A word on this clone: Other DNA sequences in the same sample also yield this CDR3. The V gene is TRBV5-1, the J gene TRBJ1-5; D might be TRBD1 (6 bases). V was cut by 0 bases and J by 2 bases, with 6 bases left in between. Germline CDR1 SGHRS, CDR2 YFSETQ. This CDR3 spans 14 amino acids. As DNA, the CDR3 is TGCGCCAGCAGCTTGGAGGGGGGCAATCAGCCCCAGCATTTT. Translated: CASSLEGGNQPQHF.

The CDR3 region is CASSSFRGEQYF. The CDR3 DNA reads TGTGCCAGCAGTTCCTTCAGGGGTGAGCAGTACTTC. This chain links TRBV27 with TRBJ2-7, with D possibly being TRBD1 (6 bases). Germline loops: CDR1 MNHEY, CDR2 SMNVEV (reference sequence). V lost 4 bases and J 7 bases, leaving 11 bases between the germline ends. CDR3 length: 12 residues.

This chain links TRBV19 with TRBJ2-2; possibly TRBD1 for D (6 bases). The V and J ends lost 4 bases and 3 bases respectively, with 15 bases between them. This CDR3 contains 16 residues. CDR1 is LNHDA, CDR2 SQIVND, per germline (reference sequence). CDR3: CASSRLRTVDTGELFF. CDR3 in DNA: TGTGCCAGTAGTAGACTCAGGACAGTGGACACCGGGGAGCTGTTTTTT. Together with reference TRBV19 and TRBJ2-2, the CDR3 gives the full variable domain: DGGITQSPKYLFRKEGQNVTLSCEQNLNHDAMYWYRQDPGQGLRLIYYSQIVNDFQKGDIAEGYSVSREKKESFPLTVTSAQKNPTAFYLCASSRLRTVDTGELFFGEGSRLTVL.

The genes are TRBV27 and TRBJ2-5; no clear D gene. The better agreement between TRBJ2-7 and the DNA end casts doubt on the J call. Germline assignment: CDR1 MNHEY and CDR2 SMNVEV (reference sequence). The CDR3 is 14 amino acids. The chain's CDR3 is CASSFSPTSYEQYF. The CDR3 DNA follows: TGTGCCAGCAGTTTCTCTCCCACCTCCTACGAGCAGTACTTC.

The V gene is TRBV7-3, the J gene TRBJ2-2, with 8 bases identical to TRBD2. In germline, CDR1 is SGHTA, CDR2 FQGTGA. Trimming cost V 5 bases and J 5 bases; bases outside gene matches: 13. This CDR3 contains 17 residues. The CDR3 loop is CASSPTSLASGTGELFF. In nucleotides, the CDR3 is TGTGCCAGCAGCCCTACCTCCTTGGCTAGCGGGACCGGGGAGCTGTTTTTT.

This chain joins TRBV5-1 and TRBJ2-7; D might be TRBD2 (5 bases). Trimming cost V 3 bases and J 4 bases, with 14 bases left between them. The CDR3 totals 14 residues. CDR1 is SGHRS, CDR2 YFSETQ, per germline. CDR3 bases: TGCGCCAGCAGCTCGGACTGGATAGGGTACGAGCAGTACTTC. Protein sequence: CASSSDWIGYEQYF.

The chain couples TRBV28 to TRBJ1-4; D gene ambiguous. Germline lookup yields CDR1 MDHEN and CDR2 SYDVKM. CDR3 length equals 13 residues. V lost 8 bases, J lost 0 bases, and 7 bases lay in between. CDR3 region: CASYSATNEKLFF. CDR3 DNA sequence: TGTGCCAGCTACAGTGCAACTAATGAAAAACTGTTTTTT.

The chain is built from TRBV5-4 and TRBJ2-7; the match to TRBD2 covers 10 bases. V lost 3 bases and J lost 3; bases outside the gene matches: 6. Germline V gene sequence: CDR1 SGHNT, CDR2 YYREEE (reference sequence). The CDR3 extends over 15 amino acids. The DNA of the CDR3 is TGTGCCAGCAGCTCCCAGCGGGAGGGCCGCTACGAGCAGTACTTC. Translated, it gives CASSSQREGRYEQYF.

This chain joins TRBV14 and TRBJ2-1, with 7 bases fitting TRBD2. The CDR3 consists of 17 residues. Germline-derived CDR1 and CDR2 are SGHDN and FVKESK. V shed 2 bases and J 4 bases; nucleotides not matched to a gene: 11. CDR3 loop: CASSQIAAGFLYNEQFF. The CDR3, as DNA: TGTGCCAGCAGCCAAATAGCAGCGGGGTTCCTTTACAATGAGCAGTTCTTC.

This sequence joins TRBV10-1 and TRBJ2-1; D is possibly TRBD2 (6 bases). The CDR3 is 16 amino acids. Germline CDR1 and CDR2: WNHNN and SYGVQD (reference sequence). The V end was cut by 3 bases, the J end by 3 bases, with 15 bases between. DNA of the CDR3: TGCGCCAGCAGTGACGGCGGGGCGGGCCTCTACAATGAGCAGTTCTTC. This codes for CASSDGGAGLYNEQFF.

This chain connects TRBV2 to TRBJ1-5, with D maybe TRBD1 (6 bases). This CDR3 region has 13 residues. V was trimmed by 3 bases and J by 5 bases, leaving 8 bases between them. From germline, CDR1 is SNHLY and CDR2 FYNNEI. The CDR3 region is CASSDRGHQPQHF. CDR3 DNA sequence: TGTGCCAGCAGTGACAGGGGACATCAGCCCCAGCATTTT.

The gene calls are TRBV27 and TRBJ2-5, with 8 bases fitting TRBD1. The CDR3 extends over 14 amino acids. Germline CDR1 is MNHEY and CDR2 is SMNVEV (reference sequence). After removal of 4 bases from V and 4 bases from J, the junction contained 5 bases not matched to a gene. The CDR3 DNA reads TGTGCCAGCAGTTCCCAGGGGGCGCGAGAGACCCAGTACTTC. This translates into CASSSQGARETQYF.

V is TRBV29-1 and J is TRBJ2-7; 8 bases are a match to TRBD2. V trimming: 5 bases; J trimming: 4 bases; junction bases outside the gene matches: 4. From germline, CDR1 is SQVTM and CDR2 ANQGSEA. This CDR3 is built from 12 residues. The CDR3 here is CSVLAGPYEQYF. The DNA of the CDR3 is TGCAGCGTTCTAGCGGGTCCATACGAGCAGTACTTC.

The genes are TRBV18 and TRBJ2-2; TRBD1 matches at 7 bases. The CDR3 sequence is 15 residues long. The junction had 6 bases not matched to a gene; V was cut back by 4 bases and J by 4 bases. From germline, CDR1 is KGHSH and CDR2 LQKENI. CDR3 loop: CASSLPGQLTGELFF. The DNA for the CDR3 is TGTGCCAGCTCACTTCCGGGACAGCTCACCGGGGAGCTGTTTTTT.

The rearrangement links TRBV11-1 to TRBJ2-7, with TRBD2 matching 8 bases. The CDR3 consists of 15 residues. Germline-derived CDR1 and CDR2 are SGHAT and FQDESV (reference sequence). Losses at the gene ends were 6 bases for V and 0 bases for J; bases not matched to a gene: 7. The CDR3 DNA follows: TGTGCCAGCAGTCTAAGGGCGGGGGGCTCCTACGAGCAGTACTTC. Amino acid sequence: CASSLRAGGSYEQYF.

CDR3 DNA sequence: TGCAGCGTTGAGTTAGCGGGAGGCTCAGGAGAGACCCAGTACTTC. The encoded protein is CSVELAGGSGETQYF. The V call is TRBV29-1, the J call TRBJ2-5, with TRBD2 identical over 10 bases. Trimming removed 3 bases from V and 4 bases from J; junction bases left unmatched: 8. This CDR3 spans 15 amino acids. Germline CDR1 reads SQVTM; CDR2 reads ANQGSEA.

This chain connects TRBV9 to TRBJ2-5, with a tentative D call TRBD2 (5 bases). The DNA end is more similar to TRBJ2-7, so the J call may be wrong. The CDR3 is 17 amino acids. Germline loops: CDR1 SGDLS, CDR2 YYNGEE. The CDR3 region has the DNA TGTGCCAGCAGCGTAGGTAGAGGCCGGGAAACTCCCTACGAGCAGTACTTC. Protein product: CASSVGRGRETPYEQYF.

As for this clone: The same CDR3 is also encoded by other DNA sequences in this sample. This CDR3 reads CASSVGQQETQYF. The CDR3 nucleotides are TGTGCCAGCAGCGTAGGACAACAAGAGACCCAGTACTTC. The genes are TRBV9 and TRBJ2-5; D gene uncertain. V was trimmed by 0 bases and J by 2 bases, leaving 5 bases between them. Germline V gene data show CDR1 as SGDLS and CDR2 as YYNGEE. The CDR3 contains 13 residues.